This T cell receptor (beta chain) is from a study of cytomegalovirus exposure and HLA in healthy donors (dated by TCRdb to about 2017). Turning to the overall study: An earlier analysis of roughly 570 of the donors reported 276 Gb of sequence data and 95 million to 140 million unique TCR beta sequences obtained from about 179 million T cells. To study patterns of TCR occurrence, a later analysis re-analyzed previously published TCR beta repertoires from 500 to 850 donors and added high-resolution HLA genotyping. To decide whether each TCR beta V gene segment behaved as functional or pseudogenic, an earlier analysis of over 500 of the donors relied on high-throughput TCR beta sequencing. All discovery cohort repertoires had been generated using a single sequencing platform. Four or five DR-DQ haplotypes were treated as single units for association and clustering because of strong linkage in the cohort. Across approximately 400 genotyped donors of the cohort, an average of approximately 240,000 unique TCR beta nucleotide sequences per donor were sequenced, and about a sixth of those sequences were non-productive. Rather than drawing on any new phenotypic data, the later analysis identified candidate immune exposures from TCR beta sequences and the way those sequences occurred across donors. About 330 gigabases of sequencing data and roughly 80 million unique TCR sequences made up an early release that covered 500 to 700 HLA-typed donors. Alongside the repertoire data, information on donor age, sex, ethnicity and CMV serostatus was compiled. Along with the roughly 700-subject first cohort, a separate validation cohort of more than 90 different subjects was used. Of the roughly 430 genotyped donors, about 80% fell in the genetic ancestry cluster associated with self-reported Caucasian donors. In a later genetic analysis, genome-wide SNP genotypes for about three fifths of the 666 donors were used, and that subset was treated as a discovery cohort. High-throughput TCR immunosequencing, statistical association of individual TCRs with disease status, and machine learning were combined to predict cytomegalovirus infection status. The aim of the study was to test whether cataloging public T cell receptors could identify signatures of past pathogen exposure. The study profiled the T cell repertoires of more than 500 subjects by immunosequencing and related them to cytomegalovirus serostatus. HLA typing included class I and class II loci at four-digit resolution. The number of donors typed differed by locus, with about 620-630 for A, B, C, DRB1 and DQB1, around 500 for DQA1, 606 for DPA1, and around 430 for DPB1.

The CDR3 runs 15 residues from the cysteine to the phenylalanine. Solely the CDR3 DNA is kept, with 45 bases framed from the first base. Trimming removed 6 bases from V and 3 bases from J, leaving 16 bases between the germline ends. CDR1 MGHDK and CDR2 SYGVNS were looked up in the germline V gene. General findings and caveats noted by the study authors: Correlated functional status among segregating V segments might reflect linkage disequilibrium, but an unknown experimental factor could not be ruled out. According to a later analysis, most CMV-associated TCR beta chains appeared to be HLA-restricted, and the HLA associations seemed to be driven largely by CMV exposure. Only TCR beta chains were sequenced in this cohort, and the absence of alpha or paired-chain data limited detectable features. The sequencing pipeline was judged likely to have produced a cluster of highly shared sequence variants as a technical artifact. The presence/absence analyses assumed that sequencing depth was roughly uniform across donors, and that assumption may not be true. Because counts were too low, about 18 rarely observed V segments, including chromosome 9 orphons, were excluded from the earlier analysis of several hundred of the donors. A few of the identified cytomegalovirus-associated TCR beta chains were confirmed in vitro to be specific for cytomegalovirus antigens. Because HLA typing was unavailable for some donors at each locus, only the typed subset was used in association tests. A further reported finding was that TCR beta sequences accurately predicted the HLA-A and HLA-B alleles for most subjects in the first cohort. A later analysis reported that several top co-occurrence clusters appeared linked to parvovirus B19, influenza, CMV and Epstein-Barr virus. A later analysis associated 15,000 or so TCR beta sequences with specific HLA alleles at a false discovery rate of 0.05. The classifier was reported to diagnose cytomegalovirus status with high specificity and sensitivity in both the original cohort and the validation cohort. When HLA alleles, especially DR and DQ, strongly co-occurred, attributing TCR associations to individual alleles was difficult. In a later analysis, HLA-associated TCR beta chains were found to be more clonally expanded and to have lower generation probabilities than equally common non-associated chains. In a later analysis, the rate of TCR association differed among HLA loci, with DRB1 alleles having the most associated TCRs and HLA-C alleles having the fewest. Broadly in line with IMGT annotations, most TCR beta V segments showed up in productive rearrangements about 90% or about 30% of the time in an earlier analysis of 587 of the donors. Compared with the roughly 720-donor mean, donors in an Asian-associated ancestry cluster had fewer N-insertions in productive TCRs, according to a later genetic analysis. Some IMGT-functional V segments, including TRBV6-2 and TRBV6-3, could not be told apart with the 87-base-pair reads, so those segments were excluded. In the study, about 150 TCR beta chains were listed as associated with cytomegalovirus. The authors suggested that the approach could potentially be extended to other disease states and immunological phenotypes. V-gene and J-gene trimming of TCR beta chains was associated with a missense DCLRE1C variant in a later genetic analysis, and the association was replicated in an independent cohort. Immune exposure information for the cohort was limited to CMV serostatus. Most TCR sequences were seen in very few donors, while some public TCRs were found in many individuals.

In total, 500 to 700 healthy bone marrow donors made up the cohort. All cohort members were sampled while nominally healthy, although unrecorded immune exposures were likely present. The donor tested CMV seropositive and was one of the 289 seropositive cohort members. A peripheral blood sample was provided by each donor, and peripheral blood mononuclear cells were used for TCR beta sequencing. The Qiagen DNeasy Blood Extraction Kit was used to extract genomic DNA from the blood cell samples. The library was produced with the immunoSEQ multiplex PCR assay. For the multiplex PCR, a mixture combining 60 forward primers for TCR Vbeta segments and 13 reverse primers for TCR Jbeta segments was used. The CDR3 region of rearranged TCR beta genes was amplified from genomic DNA with a multiplex PCR assay. On the Illumina HiSeq System, the amplified TCR beta libraries were sequenced as 87-base-pair reads. As for the authors' bioinformatics: A later analysis counted some 80 million unique TCR beta chains across the 650 to 800 repertoires, and approximately 11 million of these chains were shared by at least two donors. Raw reads were error-corrected and collapsed into unique sequences with a nearest-neighbor algorithm that merged closely related sequences to remove PCR and sequencing errors. CDR3 sequences were aligned to IMGT reference sequences to assign V, D and J gene segments. Each retained sequence needed at least a six-nucleotide match to both a V gene segment and a J gene segment. Rearrangements were classified as productive when the CDR3 lacked stop codons and remained in frame with V and J, and all other rearrangements were classified as non-productive. CDR3 was defined according to IMGT convention as the region running from the second conserved V-encoded cysteine to the conserved J-encoded phenylalanine. The earlier analysis of more than 450 of the donors excluded sequences that lacked an unambiguous match to a single V gene segment. In an earlier analysis of approximately 500 of the donors, a V segment was called functional when productive rearrangements were above 56.7%, and segregating when the standard deviation between donors exceeded 5%. To diagnose cytomegalovirus status from the catalog of TCR beta chain sequences, a statistical classification framework was built. V and J gene assignment, in a later analysis, came from comparing TCR nucleotide sequences with IMGT/GENE-DB human TR gene sequences. In a later analysis, CDR3 sequences and most-parsimonious VDJ recombination scenarios were assigned using the TCRdist pipeline. A later analysis defined each TCR beta chain by its CDR3 amino acid sequence plus V-gene family, and excluded reads lacking a unique V-gene family. As a way to deal with suspected cross-contamination and a sequencing artifact, a later analysis dropped 450 to 600 nucleotide sequences that were highly shared and had low generation probability. A later analysis calculated a clonal expansion index for each public chain from normalized within-repertoire ranks of inferred template counts. In a later analysis, generation probabilities were computed with a VDJ recombination model fitted to out-of-frame rearrangements, and the resulting probabilities were checked against IGoR. Hypergeometric tests were used in a later analysis to score TCR-TCR, TCR-HLA and TCR-CMV co-occurrence, with a repertoire-size bias correction applied to the TCR pairs. To estimate false discovery rates, a later analysis permuted the HLA or CMV assignments 20 times. In a later analysis, co-occurring TCRs were grouped with DBSCAN, and TCRdist sequence similarity was added when clustering was performed within HLA-allele-positive subsets. Repertoires with fewer than 30,000 or more than 120,000 public chains were left out of co-occurrence clustering, as were a handful of repertoires with anomalous nucleotide sharing. TCRdb's version of the immuneACCESS table is confined to in-frame rearrangements and falls short of the full clone set. An unresolved V gene accounts for under half of the shortfall where checked; the remainder is of unknown origin. That table is the source of V, J and clone size, and D and trimming were worked out from the DNA. In all, the sample holds tens of thousands of clones, and roughly 70% of those were seen once. About 9.1% of the sample comes from the top ten.

Comments on this clone: There is no known antigen for this receptor. The record has no base qualities; no much larger clone is one base away.

This TCR derives from a man aged 35 to 55 in good health and CMV-seropositive. The source material was PBMCs. Rearrangement joined TRBV25-1 to TRBJ2-3; a tentative D match to TRBD1 spans 6 bases. The DNA reads as follows: TGTGCCAGCAGGTTAATCCTCACAGGGACAGATACGCAGTATTTT. Its protein reads: CASRLILTGTDTQYF.